This T cell receptor beta chain comes out of a study of identical twins. This clonotype was seen a few times. The germline CDR1 and CDR2 sequences are SGHVS and FQNEAQ. Trimming pared 0 bases from V and 11 bases from J, leaving 22 bases between. The CDR3 runs 16 residues. TCRdb analysed the 5' RACE reads with MiXCR anew, one entry per CDR3 protein. The sample yields 1.5 million or so distinct CDR3 sequences, around 33% seen once. The sample taken for sequencing was cord blood. The sequence was collected from a newborn girl in good health. V gene TRBV7-8 combines with J gene TRBJ2-5; weak D call: TRBD1 (5 bases). This CDR3 reads CASSLARARISYKQYF. DNA of the CDR3: TGTGCCAGCAGCTTAGCCAGGGCGAGGATCTCCTACAAGCAGTACTTC.